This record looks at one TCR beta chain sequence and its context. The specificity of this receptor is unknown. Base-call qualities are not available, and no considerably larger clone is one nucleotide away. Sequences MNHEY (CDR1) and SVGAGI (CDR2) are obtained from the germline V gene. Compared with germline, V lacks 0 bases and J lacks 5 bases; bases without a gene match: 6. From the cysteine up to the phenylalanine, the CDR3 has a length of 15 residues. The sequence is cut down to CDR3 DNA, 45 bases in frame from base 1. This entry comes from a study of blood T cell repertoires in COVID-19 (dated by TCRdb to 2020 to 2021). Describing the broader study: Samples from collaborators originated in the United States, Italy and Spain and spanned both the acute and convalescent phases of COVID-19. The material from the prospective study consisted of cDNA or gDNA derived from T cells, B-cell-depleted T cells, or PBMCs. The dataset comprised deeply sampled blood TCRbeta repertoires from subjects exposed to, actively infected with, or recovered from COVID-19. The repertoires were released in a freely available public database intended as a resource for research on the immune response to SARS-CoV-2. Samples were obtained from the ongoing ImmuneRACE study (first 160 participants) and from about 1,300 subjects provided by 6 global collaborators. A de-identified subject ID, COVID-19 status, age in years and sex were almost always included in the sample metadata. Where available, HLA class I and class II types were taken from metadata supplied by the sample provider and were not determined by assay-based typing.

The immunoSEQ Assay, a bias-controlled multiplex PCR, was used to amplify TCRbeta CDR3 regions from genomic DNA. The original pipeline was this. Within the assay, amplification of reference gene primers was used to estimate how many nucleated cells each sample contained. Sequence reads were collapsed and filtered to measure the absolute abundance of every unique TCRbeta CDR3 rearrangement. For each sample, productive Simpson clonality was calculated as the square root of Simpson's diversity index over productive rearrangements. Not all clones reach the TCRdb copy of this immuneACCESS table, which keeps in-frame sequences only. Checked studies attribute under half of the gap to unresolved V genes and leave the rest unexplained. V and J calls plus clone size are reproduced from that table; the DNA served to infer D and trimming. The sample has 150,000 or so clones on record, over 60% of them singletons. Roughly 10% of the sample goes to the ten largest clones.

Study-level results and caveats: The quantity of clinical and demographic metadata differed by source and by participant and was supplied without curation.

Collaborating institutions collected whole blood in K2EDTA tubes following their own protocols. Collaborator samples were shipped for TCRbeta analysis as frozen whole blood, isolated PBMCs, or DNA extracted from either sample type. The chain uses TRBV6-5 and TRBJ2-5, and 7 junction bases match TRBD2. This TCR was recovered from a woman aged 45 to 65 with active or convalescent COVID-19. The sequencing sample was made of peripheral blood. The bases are TGTGCCAGCAGTTACTCAGAGGCCGGGAGGGAGACCCAGTACTTC. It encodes CASSYSEAGRETQYF.